The rows below give T cell receptor beta chains drawn from one sample of a study of blood T cell repertoires in COVID-19. The protocol was immunoSEQ multiplex PCR, while the TCRdb copy is restricted to in-frame clones and leaves out a portion. The sample records some 200,000 clones, around 94% being singletons. Sample: peripheral blood. All receptors derive from a man aged 30 to 39 with COVID-19, enrolled during active disease. CDR3s include the opening cysteine and the closing phenylalanine or tryptophan. The order of the fields is J gene, V gene, CDR3 protein.

j_gene: TRBJ1-2
v_gene: TRBV7-9
CDR3aa: CASSLYGSEYYGYTF

j_gene: TRBJ1-2
v_gene: TRBV7-3
CDR3aa: CASSLNGQGQGYGYTF

j_gene: TRBJ1-1
v_gene: TRBV5-4
CDR3aa: CASSLLGNTEAFF

j_gene: TRBJ1-2
v_gene: TRBV10-3
CDR3aa: CAISDDNRANYGYTF

j_gene: TRBJ1-1
v_gene: TRBV4-1
CDR3aa: CASSRRTANTEAFF

j_gene: TRBJ1-1
v_gene: TRBV5-1
CDR3aa: CASSQQPTGKNTEAFF

j_gene: TRBJ2-7
v_gene: TRBV27
CDR3aa: CASSDGTGSFSYEQYF

j_gene: TRBJ1-1
v_gene: TRBV9
CDR3aa: CASSRGQNTEAFF

j_gene: TRBJ1-2
v_gene: TRBV6-5
CDR3aa: CASSYGQGAVYGYTF

j_gene: TRBJ1-1
v_gene: TRBV5-1
CDR3aa: CASSLGQTNTEAFF

j_gene: TRBJ1-1
v_gene: TRBV29-1
CDR3aa: CSVVGQENTEAFF

j_gene: TRBJ1-4
v_gene: TRBV5-1
CDR3aa: CASSLQPREKGEKLFF

j_gene: TRBJ2-5
v_gene: TRBV2
CDR3aa: CASTVQETQYF

j_gene: TRBJ2-3
v_gene: TRBV7-2
CDR3aa: CASSSNRGGDTQYF

j_gene: TRBJ1-2
v_gene: TRBV3-1/TRBV3-2
CDR3aa: CASSPLVERWSSGYTF

j_gene: TRBJ1-1
v_gene: TRBV11-1
CDR3aa: CASSLIRGMNTEAFF

j_gene: TRBJ1-4
v_gene: TRBV6-5
CDR3aa: CASSHSGTGDEKLFF

j_gene: TRBJ1-2
v_gene: TRBV15
CDR3aa: CATSKTRQGSYGYTF

j_gene: TRBJ1-2
v_gene: TRBV2
CDR3aa: CASSENAWGYTF

j_gene: TRBJ1-3
v_gene: TRBV18
CDR3aa: CASSPKEAGASGNTIYF

j_gene: TRBJ1-6
v_gene: TRBV5-4
CDR3aa: CASSLEALAAGAYNSPLHF

j_gene: TRBJ1-1
v_gene: TRBV6-5
CDR3aa: CASSSDRDTEAFF

j_gene: TRBJ1-2
v_gene: TRBV4-2
CDR3aa: CASSQASTGGKGYGYTF

j_gene: TRBJ2-3
v_gene: TRBV6-1
CDR3aa: CASSEMDSVTDTQYF

j_gene: TRBJ2-2
v_gene: TRBV9
CDR3aa: CASSVSFGTASTGELFF

j_gene: TRBJ2-1
v_gene: TRBV5-4
CDR3aa: CASSGQAGTRGIYNEQFF

j_gene: TRBJ2-2
v_gene: TRBV7-3
CDR3aa: CASSLTGRGSGELFF

j_gene: TRBJ2-7
v_gene: TRBV10-3
CDR3aa: CAISESAGDTYEQYF

j_gene: TRBJ1-2
v_gene: TRBV2
CDR3aa: CASSDGGYTF

j_gene: TRBJ2-1
v_gene: TRBV6-1
CDR3aa: CASSESLAVMAEQFF

j_gene: TRBJ2-7
v_gene: TRBV19
CDR3aa: CASSSAGDPYEQYF

j_gene: TRBJ2-2
v_gene: TRBV7-7
CDR3aa: CASSLDQGYGELFF

j_gene: TRBJ2-5
v_gene: TRBV27
CDR3aa: CASSLSFASPYQETQYF

j_gene: TRBJ1-6
v_gene: TRBV19
CDR3aa: CASSPQWGTGAANSPLHF

j_gene: TRBJ1-6
v_gene: TRBV2
CDR3aa: CASSEQGENSPLHF

j_gene: TRBJ1-6
v_gene: TRBV30
CDR3aa: CAWSVHPLSPLHF

j_gene: TRBJ2-7
v_gene: TRBV7-9
CDR3aa: CASSLPKGTVVDEQYF

j_gene: TRBJ1-3
v_gene: TRBV5-4
CDR3aa: CASSREGTGAGNTIYF

j_gene: TRBJ2-5
v_gene: TRBV7-3
CDR3aa: CASSLGQAQETQYF

j_gene: TRBJ1-6
v_gene: TRBV4-1
CDR3aa: CASSQGDSASPLHF

j_gene: TRBJ1-1
v_gene: TRBV29-1
CDR3aa: CSVEDPGGGVNTEAFF

j_gene: TRBJ1-2
v_gene: TRBV19
CDR3aa: CASSSGTEFNYGYTF

j_gene: TRBJ1-5
v_gene: TRBV30
CDR3aa: CAWSLTTSPQPQHF

j_gene: TRBJ1-1
v_gene: TRBV20-1
CDR3aa: CSASQGDTEAFF

j_gene: TRBJ1-3
v_gene: TRBV3-1/TRBV3-2
CDR3aa: CASSQGQGVNTIYF

j_gene: TRBJ1-6
v_gene: TRBV6-5
CDR3aa: CASSNMVAYNSPLHF

j_gene: TRBJ1-2
v_gene: TRBV30
CDR3aa: CAWSPGTEYGYTF

j_gene: TRBJ1-3
v_gene: TRBV5-4
CDR3aa: CASSLGGTASGNTIYF

j_gene: TRBJ2-7
v_gene: TRBV7-2
CDR3aa: CASSLEGQGPYEQYF

j_gene: TRBJ1-2
v_gene: TRBV2
CDR3aa: CASSEVALGYGYTF

j_gene: TRBJ1-2
v_gene: TRBV6-5
CDR3aa: CASSFDSNYGYTF

j_gene: TRBJ1-2
v_gene: TRBV21-1
CDR3aa: CASSNPPRGALYGYTF

j_gene: TRBJ2-4
v_gene: TRBV4-2
CDR3aa: CASSPPSSGGAKNIQYF

j_gene: TRBJ1-1
v_gene: TRBV5-1
CDR3aa: CASSGDRGAEAFF

j_gene: TRBJ2-7
v_gene: TRBV19
CDR3aa: CASSISGGNPYEQYF

j_gene: TRBJ1-5
v_gene: TRBV18
CDR3aa: CASSPREGWQPQHF

j_gene: TRBJ1-5
v_gene: TRBV3-1/TRBV3-2
CDR3aa: CASSQDFGQGADNQPQHF